These T cell receptor beta chains were read from a single sample in a study of response to subunit inactivated influenza vaccine. TCRdb reprocessed the RT-PCR reads with MiXCR, giving one entry per CDR3 protein. The top ten clones hold around 10% of a sample with about 570,000 distinct CDR3 sequences, 11% of them seen once. These sequences were also reported in another study, on T cells expressing NK-cell markers.

The input for sequencing was PBMCs from blood, taken on the day of vaccination. The origin of the receptors is a man in his fifties or sixties who received an inactivated influenza vaccine. Both conserved end residues are part of each CDR3. Each record gives: D gene, clone size, V gene, J gene, CDR3 protein, CDR3 DNA. D genes are given only for firm matches. Size is stated for part of the rows, as once, few or many counts, or as a class when the clone is expanded.

TRBD2	.	TRBV5-1	TRBJ2-7	CASSKAGTSGSYEQYF	TGCGCCAGCAGCAAAGCCGGGACTAGCGGTTCCTACGAGCAGTACTTC
TRBD1	few	TRBV12-3/TRBV12-4	TRBJ2-3	CASMNGTGVGDTQYF	TGTGCCAGCATGAACGGGACAGGGGTGGGAGATACGCAGTATTTT
TRBD2	few	TRBV2	TRBJ2-1	CASSAASGGLHNEQFF	TGTGCCAGCAGTGCGGCTAGCGGGGGCCTCCACAATGAGCAGTTCTTC
TRBD2	few	TRBV28	TRBJ2-3	CASSSRASGSSVVRTDTQYF	TGTGCCAGCAGTTCTCGGGCTAGCGGGAGCTCTGTGGTGAGGACAGATACGCAGTATTTT
.	few	TRBV6-5	TRBJ2-5	CASSYSARKETQYF	TGTGCCAGCAGTTACTCTGCCAGAAAAGAGACCCAGTACTTC
.	many	TRBV27	TRBJ1-5	CASRSPYSNQPQHF	TGTGCCAGCAGGTCACCGTATAGCAATCAGCCCCAGCATTTT
TRBD1	many	TRBV28	TRBJ2-7	CASSNSGQGHEQYF	TGTGCCAGCAGCAATAGTGGACAGGGCCACGAGCAGTACTTC
TRBD2	few	TRBV4-1	TRBJ2-7	CASSHPSGPAGTNEQYF	TGCGCCAGCAGCCACCCCTCCGGTCCAGCGGGGACCAACGAGCAGTACTTC
.	.	TRBV28	TRBJ2-1	CASTDSNNEQFF	TGTGCCAGCACGGACAGTAACAATGAGCAGTTCTTC
.	.	TRBV7-2	TRBJ2-5	CASSFGLETQYF	TGTGCCAGCAGCTTTGGTTTAGAGACCCAGTACTTC
.	few	TRBV27	TRBJ2-3	CASSNQDTQYF	TGTGCCAGCAGTAACCAGGATACGCAGTATTTT
TRBD1	.	TRBV12-3/TRBV12-4	TRBJ2-1	CASSRDRAYEQFF	TGTGCCAGCAGTCGGGACAGGGCCTATGAGCAGTTCTTC
.	.	TRBV3-1	TRBJ1-6	CASSQFLDSPLHF	TGTGCCAGCAGCCAATTTTTGGATTCACCCCTCCACTTT
.	few	TRBV6-6	TRBJ2-5	CASSYPAAGTQYF	TGTGCCAGCAGTTACCCCGCGGCAGGGACCCAGTACTTC
.	few	TRBV5-1	TRBJ2-5	CASTAHRQHQETQYF	TGCGCCAGCACCGCCCACCGACAGCACCAAGAGACCCAGTACTTC
.	.	TRBV14	TRBJ1-5	CASSLVRGSNQPQHF	TGTGCCAGCAGCCTCGTCCGGGGGAGCAATCAGCCCCAGCATTTT
.	.	TRBV12-3/TRBV12-4	TRBJ2-7	CASSSGPLRDYEQYF	TGTGCCAGCAGTTCGGGACCGCTCCGGGACTACGAGCAGTACTTC
.	.	TRBV6-2/TRBV6-3	TRBJ2-4	CASSYSHGEIAKNIQYF	TGTGCCAGCAGTTATAGTCACGGGGAGATTGCCAAAAACATTCAGTACTTC
.	.	TRBV6-2/TRBV6-3	TRBJ1-1	CASTYMDGMNTEAFF	TGTGCCAGCACCTACATGGACGGAATGAACACTGAAGCTTTCTTT
.	.	TRBV20-1	TRBJ1-3	CSAADRSGGNTIYF	TGCAGTGCTGCCGACAGGTCGGGTGGAAACACCATATATTTT
.	few	TRBV14	TRBJ1-1	CASSHVSNTEAFF	TGTGCCAGCAGCCACGTCTCGAACACTGAAGCTTTCTTT
.	.	TRBV28	TRBJ2-7	CASSSGDSYYEQYF	TGTGCCAGCAGTTCTGGCGACAGTTACTACGAGCAGTACTTC
TRBD1	.	TRBV28	TRBJ2-1	CASSRQGGREQFF	TGTGCCAGCAGCCGACAGGGGGGGCGTGAGCAGTTCTTC
TRBD2	few	TRBV27	TRBJ2-5	CASSGTSGDQETQYF	TGTGCCAGCAGCGGGACTAGCGGGGATCAAGAGACCCAGTACTTC
.	.	TRBV30	TRBJ1-5	CAWSAHIGGNQPQHF	TGTGCCTGGAGTGCCCACATAGGAGGCAATCAGCCCCAGCATTTT
.	.	TRBV7-2	TRBJ2-7	CASSLGPPRGQYF	TGTGCCAGCAGCTTAGGCCCACCTCGTGGGCAGTACTTC
.	many	TRBV7-6	TRBJ1-4	CASSLATGPNEKLFF	TGTGCCAGCAGCTTAGCAACAGGGCCTAATGAAAAACTGTTTTTT
TRBD2	.	TRBV7-9	TRBJ2-5	CASSLSSGTQGETQYF	TGTGCCAGCAGCTTGTCTAGCGGGACCCAAGGGGAGACCCAGTACTTC
.	.	TRBV12-3/TRBV12-4	TRBJ1-1	CASSVTGFGTEAFF	TGTGCCAGCAGTGTAACAGGGTTCGGCACTGAAGCTTTCTTT
.	few	TRBV2	TRBJ2-5	CASSGVWGSRETQYF	TGTGCCAGCAGTGGCGTGTGGGGTAGTCGGGAGACCCAGTACTTC
TRBD1	.	TRBV13	TRBJ2-3	CASSDSSTGADTQYF	TGTGCCAGCAGCGATAGTAGCACAGGGGCAGATACGCAGTATTTT
TRBD1	.	TRBV7-2	TRBJ1-3	CASIIQGGNTIYF	TGTGCCAGCATCATACAGGGGGGAAACACCATATATTTT
.	.	TRBV6-1	TRBJ1-5	CASSRQVYNQPQHF	TGTGCCAGCAGTCGACAGGTCTACAATCAGCCCCAGCATTTT
.	.	TRBV5-8	TRBJ2-1	CASSPGPRGNEQFF	TGTGCCAGCAGCCCCGGGCCCAGGGGCAATGAGCAGTTCTTC
.	few	TRBV24-1	TRBJ2-7	CATGLYGDDEQYF	TGTGCCACCGGGTTGTATGGGGACGACGAGCAGTACTTC
TRBD1	few	TRBV12-3/TRBV12-4	TRBJ1-5	CASSFGGQIHQPQHF	TGTGCCAGCAGTTTCGGGGGACAGATCCATCAGCCCCAGCATTTT
.	few	TRBV28	TRBJ1-1	CASSLVQGDEAFF	TGTGCCAGCAGTTTAGTTCAGGGCGACGAAGCTTTCTTT
TRBD2	.	TRBV4-2	TRBJ2-1	CASSQDLAGYNEQFF	TGTGCCAGCAGCCAAGACCTAGCGGGATACAATGAGCAGTTCTTC
TRBD2	few	TRBV7-3	TRBJ2-1	CASSVTGLAQTPEQFF	TGTGCCAGCAGCGTCACAGGACTAGCGCAGACACCTGAGCAGTTCTTC
TRBD2	.	TRBV5-6	TRBJ2-4	CASSPGASGSVDF	TGTGCCAGCAGCCCAGGGGCTAGCGGGAGTGTGGACTTC
.	few	TRBV7-3	TRBJ2-3	CASSLTQLDTQYF	TGTGCCAGCAGCTTAACGCAACTAGATACGCAGTATTTT
TRBD1	.	TRBV11-2	TRBJ2-1	CASSLEAQGAIANEQFF	TGTGCCAGCAGCTTAGAGGCGCAGGGGGCGATAGCAAATGAGCAGTTCTTC
.	few	TRBV6-2/TRBV6-3	TRBJ1-1	CASNWGSNTEAFF	TGTGCCAGCAATTGGGGTTCGAACACTGAAGCTTTCTTT
.	.	TRBV19	TRBJ1-2	CASSPRLGLRGYTF	TGTGCCAGTAGTCCCCGCCTGGGGTTGCGTGGCTACACCTTC
.	.	TRBV12-3/TRBV12-4	TRBJ2-1	CASSLVIHGPQLGQFF	TGTGCCAGCAGTTTAGTAATACACGGGCCGCAGCTCGGGCAGTTCTTC
.	.	TRBV9	TRBJ1-1	CASSVDVQMNTEAFF	TGTGCCAGCAGCGTAGATGTACAGATGAACACTGAAGCTTTCTTT
.	.	TRBV7-2	TRBJ1-6	CASSLVEGYSYNSPLHF	TGTGCCAGCAGCTTAGTTGAAGGTTACTCCTATAATTCACCCCTCCACTTT
TRBD2	.	TRBV7-9	TRBJ2-1	CASRPTRGGSRINEQFF	TGTGCCAGCAGACCTACACGCGGGGGGAGCCGGATAAATGAGCAGTTCTTC
.	few	TRBV28	TRBJ2-5	CASTLAPTVRETQYF	TGTGCCAGCACCCTCGCGCCCACTGTGAGGGAGACCCAGTACTTC
.	many	TRBV15	TRBJ2-1	CATSRERYNEQFF	TGTGCCACCAGCAGAGAGCGATACAATGAGCAGTTCTTC
.	.	TRBV28	TRBJ1-4	CASIEARGDREKLFF	TGTGCCAGCATCGAGGCCAGGGGAGACCGTGAAAAACTGTTTTTT
.	.	TRBV7-2	TRBJ2-2	CASSLEWGANTGELFF	TGTGCCAGCAGCTTAGAGTGGGGAGCGAACACCGGGGAGCTGTTTTTT
.	.	TRBV5-1	TRBJ1-3	CASSRESSGNTIYF	TGCGCCAGCAGCCGGGAGAGCTCTGGAAACACCATATATTTT
TRBD1	few	TRBV25-1	TRBJ2-1	CASTRGFSYNEQFF	TGTGCCAGCACCAGGGGGTTTTCCTACAATGAGCAGTTCTTC
.	.	TRBV19	TRBJ1-6	CASPTAGTTHSPLHF	TGTGCCAGCCCTACAGCAGGGACGACGCATTCACCCCTCCACTTT
.	many	TRBV12-3/TRBV12-4	TRBJ2-7	CASSPGLVYEQYF	TGTGCCAGCAGTCCGGGACTTGTCTACGAGCAGTACTTC